This T cell receptor (beta chain) was recorded in a study of cytotoxic CD8 clonotypes in ibrutinib-treated CLL. Study-wide results and caveats: Few clonotypes were public, and these shrank or held steady under treatment. Rising at ibrutinib response, clonality subsequently fell back toward baseline at progression.

Notes on this clone: Its target is unknown.

V shed 7 bases and J shed 0 bases, with 6 bases lying between them. The length of the CDR3 is 11 residues. Germline CDR1 and CDR2: SQVTM and ANQGSEA. The intended depth for sequencing was 1 in 200,000 to 1 in 1 million T cells. Clones were read by immunoSEQ multiplex PCR, and TCRdb kept only the in-frame ones, dropping some. The table lists tens of thousands of clones, 75% to 85% of them singletons, with more than 6.5% in the top ten. The sample was PBMCs, taken after 24 months of ibrutinib treatment. The TCR sequence derives from a human donor with chronic lymphocytic leukemia. V usage is TRBV29-1 and J usage is TRBJ1-1; D perhaps matches TRBD1 (5 bases). The CDR3 coding sequence is TGCAGCGGACAGTTGAACACTGAAGCTTTCTTT. Protein sequence: CSGQLNTEAFF.